One T cell receptor (beta chain) is described in this entry. It was during active infection that Seattle patients were enrolled and then longitudinally followed. This sample was included in a study of blood T cell repertoires in COVID-19. Study summary: From T cells, B-cell-depleted T cells, or PBMCs came the material, which was cDNA or gDNA.

Trimming left V 5 bases short and J 3 bases short, with 12 bases between. This CDR3 spans 14 amino acids. Germline CDR1 reads SGHAT; CDR2 reads FQNNGV. TCRdb's table, derived via immunoSEQ multiplex PCR, lists solely in-frame clones and lacks some. The top ten clones hold roughly 10% of a sample with about 200,000 clones, about 86% of them seen once. The sequencing sample was made of peripheral blood. V gene TRBV11-2 combines with J gene TRBJ2-3; perhaps TRBD2 as D (5 bases). This TCR was sampled from a woman in her 50s with COVID-19, enrolled during active disease. The CDR3 loop reads CASSHPRATDTQYF. The CDR3, as DNA: TGTGCCAGCAGCCACCCGAGGGCTACAGATACGCAGTATTTT.